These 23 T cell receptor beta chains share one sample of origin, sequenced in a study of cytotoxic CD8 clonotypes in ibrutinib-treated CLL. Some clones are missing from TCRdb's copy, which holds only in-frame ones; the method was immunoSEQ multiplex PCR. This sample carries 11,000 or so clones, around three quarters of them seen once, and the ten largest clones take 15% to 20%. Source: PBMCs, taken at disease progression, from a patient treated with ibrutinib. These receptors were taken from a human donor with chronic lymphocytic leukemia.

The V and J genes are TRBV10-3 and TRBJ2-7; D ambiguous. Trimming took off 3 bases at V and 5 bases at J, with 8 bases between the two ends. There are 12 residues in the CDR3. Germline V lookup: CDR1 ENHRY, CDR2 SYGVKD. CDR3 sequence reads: CAISDAVHEQYF. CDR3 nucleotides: TGTGCCATCAGTGACGCTGTTCACGAGCAGTACTTC.

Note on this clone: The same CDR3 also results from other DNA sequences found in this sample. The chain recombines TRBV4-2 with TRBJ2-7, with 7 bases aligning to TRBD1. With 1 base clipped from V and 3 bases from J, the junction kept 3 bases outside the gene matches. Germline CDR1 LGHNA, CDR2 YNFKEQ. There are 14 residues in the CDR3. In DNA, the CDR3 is TGTGCCAGCAGCCAAGGACAGGGCGTCTACGAGCAGTACTTC. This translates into CASSQGQGVYEQYF.

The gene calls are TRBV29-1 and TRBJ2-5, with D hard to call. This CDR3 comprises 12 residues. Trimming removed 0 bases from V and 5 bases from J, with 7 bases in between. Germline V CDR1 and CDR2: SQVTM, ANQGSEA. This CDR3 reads CSVEDRWETQYF. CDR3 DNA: TGCAGCGTTGAAGATCGGTGGGAGACCCAGTACTTC.

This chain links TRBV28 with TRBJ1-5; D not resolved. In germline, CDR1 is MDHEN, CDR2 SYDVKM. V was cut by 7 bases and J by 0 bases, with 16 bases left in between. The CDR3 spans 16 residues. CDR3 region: CASTLLPYYSNQPQHF. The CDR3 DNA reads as TGTGCCAGCACCCTCCTTCCATATTATAGCAATCAGCCCCAGCATTTT.

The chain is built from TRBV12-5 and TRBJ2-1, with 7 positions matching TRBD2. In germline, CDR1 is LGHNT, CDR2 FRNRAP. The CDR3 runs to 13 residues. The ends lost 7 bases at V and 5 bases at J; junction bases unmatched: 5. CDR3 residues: CASDSGRNNEQFF. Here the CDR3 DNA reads TGTGCTAGTGATAGCGGGCGAAACAATGAGCAGTTCTTC. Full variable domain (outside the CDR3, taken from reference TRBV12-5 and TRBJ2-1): DARVTQTPRHKVTEMGQEVTMRCQPILGHNTVFWYRQTMMQGLELLAYFRNRAPLDDSGMPKDRFSAEMPDATLATLKIQPSEPRDSAVYFCASDSGRNNEQFFGPGTRLTVL.

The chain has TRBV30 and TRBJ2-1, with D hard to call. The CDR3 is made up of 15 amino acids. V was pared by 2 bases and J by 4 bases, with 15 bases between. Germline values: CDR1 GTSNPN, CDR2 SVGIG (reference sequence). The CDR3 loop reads CAWSRTRTKYNEQFF. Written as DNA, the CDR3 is TGTGCCTGGAGTCGGACCCGCACGAAATACAATGAGCAGTTCTTC.

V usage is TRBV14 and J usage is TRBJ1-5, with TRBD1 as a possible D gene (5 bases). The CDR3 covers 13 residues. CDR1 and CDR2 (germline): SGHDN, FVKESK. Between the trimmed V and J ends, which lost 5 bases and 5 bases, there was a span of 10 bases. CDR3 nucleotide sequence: TGTGCCAGCAGCACCGGGGGTCATCAGCCCCAGCATTTT. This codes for CASSTGGHQPQHF.

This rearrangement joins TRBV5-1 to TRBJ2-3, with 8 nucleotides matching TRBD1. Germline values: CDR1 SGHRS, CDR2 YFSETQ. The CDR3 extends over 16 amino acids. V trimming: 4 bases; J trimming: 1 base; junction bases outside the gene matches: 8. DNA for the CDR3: TGCGCCAGCAGCACCGGGACAGGTTCCGGCACAGATACGCAGTATTTT. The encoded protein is CASSTGTGSGTDTQYF.

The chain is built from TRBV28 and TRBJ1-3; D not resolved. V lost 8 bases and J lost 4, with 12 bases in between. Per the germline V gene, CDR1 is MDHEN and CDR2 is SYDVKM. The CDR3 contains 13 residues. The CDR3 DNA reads TGTGCCAGCGGTAACCCGGGAGGAAACACCATATATTTT. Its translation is CASGNPGGNTIYF.

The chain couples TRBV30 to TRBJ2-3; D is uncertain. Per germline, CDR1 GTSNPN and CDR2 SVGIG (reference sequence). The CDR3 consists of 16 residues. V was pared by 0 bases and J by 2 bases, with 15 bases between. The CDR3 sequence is CAWSVTDRLPTDTQYF. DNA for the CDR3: TGTGCCTGGAGTGTGACCGACCGCTTACCCACAGATACGCAGTATTTT.

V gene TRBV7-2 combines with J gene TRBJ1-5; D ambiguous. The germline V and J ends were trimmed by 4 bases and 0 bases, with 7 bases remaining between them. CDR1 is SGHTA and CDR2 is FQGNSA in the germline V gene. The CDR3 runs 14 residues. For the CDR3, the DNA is TGTGCCAGCAGCTCGGACGGTAGCAATCAGCCCCAGCATTTT. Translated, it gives CASSSDGSNQPQHF. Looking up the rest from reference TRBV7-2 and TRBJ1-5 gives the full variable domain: GAGVSQSPSNKVTEKGKDVELRCDPISGHTALYWYRQSLGQGLEFLIYFQGNSAPDKSGLPSDRFSAERTGGSVSTLTIQRTQQEDSAVYLCASSSDGSNQPQHFGDGTRLSIL.

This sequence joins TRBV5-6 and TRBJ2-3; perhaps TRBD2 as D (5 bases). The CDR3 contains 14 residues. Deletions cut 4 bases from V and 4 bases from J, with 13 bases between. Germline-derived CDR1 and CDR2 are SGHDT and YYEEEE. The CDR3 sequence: CASSPSPRADTQYF. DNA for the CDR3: TGTGCCAGCAGCCCCTCCCCGAGGGCAGATACGCAGTATTTT.

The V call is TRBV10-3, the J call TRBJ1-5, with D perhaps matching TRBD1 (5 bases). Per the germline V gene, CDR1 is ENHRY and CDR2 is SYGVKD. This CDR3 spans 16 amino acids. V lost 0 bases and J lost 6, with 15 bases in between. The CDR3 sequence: CAISESRDRGPQPQHF. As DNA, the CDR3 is TGTGCCATCAGTGAGTCCCGGGACCGGGGACCTCAGCCCCAGCATTTT.

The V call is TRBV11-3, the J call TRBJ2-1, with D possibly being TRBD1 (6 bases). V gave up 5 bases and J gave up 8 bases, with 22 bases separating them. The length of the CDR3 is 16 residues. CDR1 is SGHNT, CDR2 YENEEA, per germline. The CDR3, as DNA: TGTGCCAGCAGCCGCCACTTGGACAGTCCGGGGTATGAGCAGTTCTTC. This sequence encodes CASSRHLDSPGYEQFF. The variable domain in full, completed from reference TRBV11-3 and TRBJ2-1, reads EAGVVQSPRYKIIEKKQPVAFWCNPISGHNTLYWYLQNLGQGPELLIRYENEEAVDDSQLPKDRFSAERLKGVDSTLKIQPAELGDSAVYLCASSRHLDSPGYEQFFGPGTRLTVL.

CDR3 sequence (DNA): TGTGCCAGCTCACCGGTCTGGGGAGTGGAGCGCTACACCTTC. It yields the protein CASSPVWGVERYTF. The chain is built from TRBV18 and TRBJ1-2; no clear D. Trimming removed 3 bases at V and 9 bases at J, with 17 bases between. The V gene's germline CDR1 is KGHSH and CDR2 LQKENI. The length of the CDR3 is 14 residues.

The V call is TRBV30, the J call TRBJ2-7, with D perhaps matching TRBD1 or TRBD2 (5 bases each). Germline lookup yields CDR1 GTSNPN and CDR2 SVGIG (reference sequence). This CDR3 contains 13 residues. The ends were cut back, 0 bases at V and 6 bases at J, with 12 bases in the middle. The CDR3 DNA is TGTGCCTGGAGTGTCCTACAGAGGGGCGAGCAGTACTTC. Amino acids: CAWSVLQRGEQYF.

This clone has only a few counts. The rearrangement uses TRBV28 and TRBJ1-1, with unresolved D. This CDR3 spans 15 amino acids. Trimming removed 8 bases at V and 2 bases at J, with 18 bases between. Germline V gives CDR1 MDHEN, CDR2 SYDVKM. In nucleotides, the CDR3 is TGTGCCAGCCCCCCCCCGGGTTCAAGAAACACTGAAGCTTTCTTT. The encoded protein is CASPPPGSRNTEAFF.

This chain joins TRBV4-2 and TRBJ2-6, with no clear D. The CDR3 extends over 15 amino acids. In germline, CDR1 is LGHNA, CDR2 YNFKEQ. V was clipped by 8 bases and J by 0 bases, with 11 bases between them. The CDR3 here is CASLSAGSGANVLTF. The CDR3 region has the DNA TGTGCCAGCCTCTCCGCCGGCTCTGGGGCCAACGTCCTGACTTTC.

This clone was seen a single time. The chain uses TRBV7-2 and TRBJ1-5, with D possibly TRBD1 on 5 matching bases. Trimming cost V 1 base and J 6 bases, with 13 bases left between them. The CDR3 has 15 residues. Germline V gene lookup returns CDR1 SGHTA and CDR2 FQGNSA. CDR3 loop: CASSLDRSRSQPQHF. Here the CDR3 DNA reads TGTGCCAGCAGCTTAGACAGGTCGAGGAGTCAGCCCCAGCATTTT.

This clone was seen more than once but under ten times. This CDR3 is CASTPEGRSNYGYTF. The DNA for the CDR3 is TGTGCCAGCACCCCAGAGGGGCGTAGTAACTATGGCTACACCTTC. The chain has TRBV6-1 and TRBJ1-2, with a possible D match to TRBD1 (5 bases). Deletions cut 7 bases from V and 1 base from J, with 16 bases between. Germline CDR1 reads MNHNS; CDR2 reads SASEGT. The CDR3 totals 15 residues.

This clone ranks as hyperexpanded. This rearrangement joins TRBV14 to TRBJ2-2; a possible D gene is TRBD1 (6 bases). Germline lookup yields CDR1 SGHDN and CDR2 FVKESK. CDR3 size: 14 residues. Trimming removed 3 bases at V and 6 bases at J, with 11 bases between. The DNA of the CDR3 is TGTGCCAGCAGCCAGAACAGGGCATCCGGGGAGCTGTTTTTT. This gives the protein CASSQNRASGELFF. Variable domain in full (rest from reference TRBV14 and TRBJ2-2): EAGVTQFPSHSVIEKGQTVTLRCDPISGHDNLYWYRRVMGKEIKFLLHFVKESKQDESGMPNNRFLAERTGGTYSTLKVQPAELEDSGVYFCASSQNRASGELFFGEGSRLTVL.

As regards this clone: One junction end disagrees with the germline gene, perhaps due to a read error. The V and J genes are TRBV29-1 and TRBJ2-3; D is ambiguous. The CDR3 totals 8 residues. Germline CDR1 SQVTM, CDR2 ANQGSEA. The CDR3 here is CSVLLRPF. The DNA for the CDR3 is TGCAGCGTCCTTTTGAGGCCCTTC.

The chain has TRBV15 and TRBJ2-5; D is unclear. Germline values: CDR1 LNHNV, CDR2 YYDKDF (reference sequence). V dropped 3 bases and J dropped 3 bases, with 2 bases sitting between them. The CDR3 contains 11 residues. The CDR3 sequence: CATSRKETQYF. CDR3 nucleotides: TGTGCCACCAGCAGGAAAGAGACCCAGTACTTC.